This is a list of T cell receptor beta chains from one sample in a study of cytomegalovirus exposure and HLA in healthy donors. Data came from immunoSEQ multiplex PCR; TCRdb stores just in-frame clones and leaves some out. This table holds about 120,000 clones, 79% found once. Sequences were obtained from PBMCs. Receptors were obtained from a man between 18 and 35 years old in good health and CMV-seronegative. Each CDR3 is given with its conserved first and last residue. D genes are given only for firm matches. Size is stated for part of the rows, as once, few or many counts, or as a class when the clone is expanded.

clone_size,j_call,v_call,d_call,cdr3_aa,cdr3_nt
once,TRBJ2-7,TRBV18,.,CASSPREAQYF,TGTGCCAGCTCACCACGGGAGGCACAGTACTTC
.,TRBJ2-3,TRBV6-5,.,CASSYTQVLDTQYF,TGTGCCAGCAGTTACACGCAGGTACTAGATACGCAGTATTTT
.,TRBJ1-2,TRBV6-5,TRBD1,CASSYVPGQGNGYTF,TGTGCCAGCAGTTACGTACCGGGACAGGGGAATGGCTACACCTTC
.,TRBJ2-1,TRBV7-9,.,CATATEALHQFF,TGTGCCACCGCGACAGAGGCGTTGCATCAGTTCTTC
few,TRBJ2-3,TRBV29-1,.,CSVRHRITDTQYF,TGCAGCGTGAGACACAGGATCACAGATACGCAGTATTTT
.,TRBJ1-1,TRBV6-1,.,CASSPPGTLNTEAFF,TGTGCCAGCAGTCCCCCCGGGACATTGAACACTGAAGCTTTCTTT
.,TRBJ1-6,TRBV9,TRBD1,CASSVRDRENPLHF,TGTGCCAGCAGCGTCAGGGACAGGGAGAATCCCCTCCACTTT
.,TRBJ2-7,TRBV7-2,TRBD2,CASSSTSGSTYEQYF,TGTGCCAGCAGCTCAACTAGCGGGAGCACCTACGAGCAGTACTTC
few,TRBJ2-7,TRBV5-1,TRBD1,CASRGGTGGGLYEQYF,TGCGCCAGCAGAGGGGGGACAGGGGGTGGTCTCTACGAGCAGTACTTC
.,TRBJ2-5,TRBV2,.,CASSLQGSEETQYF,TGTGCCAGCAGTCTCCAGGGTTCGGAAGAGACCCAGTACTTC
.,TRBJ2-1,TRBV28,.,CASSFGEQFF,TGTGCCAGCAGCTTCGGTGAGCAGTTCTTC
.,TRBJ2-1,TRBV6-4,TRBD2,CASSDTYGLANEQFF,TGTGCCAGCAGTGACACTTATGGACTAGCTAATGAGCAGTTCTTC
.,TRBJ2-1,TRBV4-3,TRBD2,CASSQDSGSPYNEQFF,TGCGCCAGCAGCCAAGATAGCGGGAGTCCTTACAATGAGCAGTTCTTC
.,TRBJ1-5,TRBV28,.,CASRASNQPQHF,TGTGCCAGCAGGGCCTCCAATCAGCCCCAGCATTTT
.,TRBJ1-2,TRBV29-1,TRBD1,CSVAVTGSCGYTF,TGCAGCGTTGCAGTGACAGGGTCTTGTGGCTACACCTTC
.,TRBJ1-1,TRBV10-3,.,CAIRTAENTEAFF,TGTGCCATCAGGACAGCCGAGAACACTGAAGCTTTCTTT
.,TRBJ1-5,TRBV6-5,TRBD1,CASSQIRGQQPQHF,TGTGCCAGCAGTCAGATCAGGGGGCAACAGCCCCAGCATTTT
once,TRBJ1-2,TRBV7-2,TRBD1,CASSCADRVKCWGCSTF,TGTGCCAGCAGCTGTGCGGACAGGGTTAAGTGTTGGGGGTGCTCCACCTTC
.,TRBJ1-5,TRBV7-2,.,CASSTGQHDQPQHF,TGTGCCAGCAGTACCGGACAGCACGATCAGCCCCAGCATTTT
few,TRBJ1-2,TRBV5-1,TRBD1,CASSRTYPRDSYYGYTF,TGCGCCAGCAGCAGAACCTACCCCCGGGACAGCTACTATGGCTACACCTTC
.,TRBJ2-5,TRBV18,TRBD1,CASGRDRQETQYF,TGTGCCAGCGGAAGGGACAGACAAGAGACCCAGTACTTC